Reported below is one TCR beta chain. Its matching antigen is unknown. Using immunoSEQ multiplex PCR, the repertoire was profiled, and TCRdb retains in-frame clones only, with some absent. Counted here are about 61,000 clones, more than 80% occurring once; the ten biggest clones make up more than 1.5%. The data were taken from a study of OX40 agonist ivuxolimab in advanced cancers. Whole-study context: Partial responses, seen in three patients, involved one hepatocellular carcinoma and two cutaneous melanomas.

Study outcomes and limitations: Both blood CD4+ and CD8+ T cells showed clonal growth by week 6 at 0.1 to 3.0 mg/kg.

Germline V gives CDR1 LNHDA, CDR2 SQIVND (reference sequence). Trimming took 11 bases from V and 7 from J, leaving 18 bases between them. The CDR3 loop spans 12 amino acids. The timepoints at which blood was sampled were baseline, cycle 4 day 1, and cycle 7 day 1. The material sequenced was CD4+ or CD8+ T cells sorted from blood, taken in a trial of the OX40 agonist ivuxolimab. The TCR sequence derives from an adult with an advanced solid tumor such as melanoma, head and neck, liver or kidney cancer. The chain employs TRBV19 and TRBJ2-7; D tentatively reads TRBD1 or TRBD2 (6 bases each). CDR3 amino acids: CAVGGNLEEQYF. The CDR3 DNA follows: TGTGCCGTAGGGGGGAACCTCGAGGAGCAGTACTTC.